This T cell receptor (beta chain) was identified in a study of T cell repertoires in cytomegalovirus infection (dated by TCRdb to between 2017 and 2020). As for the study more broadly: Because public TCR beta signatures pointed to carriage of CMV infection together with the matching HLA type, the HLA type of each donor mattered for the analysis.

Concerning this clonotype itself: Its antigen has not been determined. No base qualities exist here, and no much larger clone lies one base off it.

Sequencer: Illumina HiSeq 1500. TCRdb passed the public sequencing reads through fastp at Q25 and MiXCR, retaining productive beta sequences. Under each unique CDR3 protein, matching rows form one entry showing the most common genes and DNA. For this sample there are 270,000 or so distinct CDR3 sequences; approximately 15% appear just once. About half of the sample is taken by the ten largest. Cut back by 8 bases and 2 bases, the V and J ends lie 7 bases apart. The CDR3 holds 11 amino acids from the cysteine to the phenylalanine. Only CDR3 DNA is held: 33 bases, read in frame from base 1. CDR1 and CDR2 (MDHEN, SYDVKM) derive from the germline V gene. What the study reported, not specific to this receptor: In the ex vivo response, HLA-C-restricted CMV-specific TCR beta clonotypes were dominant, and in two of eight donors the single most frequent clonotype came from this HLA-C-restricted group. Carriers of CMV infection plus the relevant HLA type were discriminated by the cumulative frequency of public TCR beta family members in the study cohort and in an independent approximately 340-donor cohort.

The chain links TRBV28 with TRBJ2-7; no D gene is confidently identified. Sequencing was carried out using CD8+ T cells from PBMCs. This sequence originates from a human donor in good health (CMV status not recorded). Some clones in this sample may be carry-over from other donors' samples. The DNA sequence is as follows: TGTGCCAGCCGCGAGACCTACGAGCAGTACTTC. Its protein reads: CASRETYEQYF.